Following are 18 T cell receptor beta chains from one sample sequenced in a study of blood T cells in healthy people across ages. The authors ran a second PCR of about 7 to 11 cycles using a sample-barcoded 5' primer and a J-beta primer mix. TCRdb independently ran MiXCR on the 5' RACE reads; one entry per CDR3 protein. The sample consists of around 1,000,000 distinct CDR3 sequences, less than 25% of them appearing once. The sample was also reused in another study, on T cells of mothers and their children.

Sequencing was done on a sample of blood. The receptors derive from a girl aged 2 to 9 in good health.

The J gene is TRBJ2-5, the V gene TRBV15; weak D call: TRBD1 (6 bases). The V and J ends lost 0 bases and 14 bases respectively, with 25 bases between them. Germline CDR1 is LNHNV and CDR2 is YYDKDF (reference sequence). The CDR3 is 16 residues long. The CDR3 spells CATSREPNLFGQHFYF. The CDR3 DNA is TGTGCCACCAGCAGAGAGCCTAATCTTTTTGGACAGCACTTTTACTTC.

The chain recombines TRBV5-5 with TRBJ2-5; D unresolved. CDR1 SGHKS and CDR2 YYEKEE come from the germline V gene (reference sequence). This CDR3 comprises 12 residues. V shed 6 bases and J shed 3 bases, with 9 bases lying between them. CDR3 loop: CASKTPKETQYF. The CDR3 DNA reads TGTGCCAGCAAGACACCTAAAGAGACCCAGTACTTC.

This clonotype was detected a few times. V usage is TRBV29-1 and J usage is TRBJ2-7; D possibly corresponds to TRBD1 (5 bases). The germline V gene encodes CDR1 SQVTM and CDR2 ANQGSEA. The CDR3 runs to 14 residues. Trimming removed 5 bases from V and 3 bases from J, with 17 bases in between. CDR3 residues: CSVSWGRALYEQYF. CDR3 DNA sequence: TGCAGCGTTTCCTGGGGCAGGGCCCTCTACGAGCAGTACTTC.

This clonotype was counted only a few times. The chain's CDR3 is CASRMGRGRDTYEQYF. Here the CDR3 DNA reads TGTGCCAGCCGCATGGGGCGGGGGCGAGATACCTACGAGCAGTACTTC. The chain is built from TRBV11-2 and TRBJ2-7; the D gene is possibly TRBD2 (7 bases). The germline CDR1 and CDR2 sequences are SGHAT and FQNNGV. This CDR3 is 16 amino acids long. Between the trimmed V and J ends, which lost 8 bases and 2 bases, there was a span of 22 bases.

V usage is TRBV9 and J usage is TRBJ2-2; no reliable D call. Germline loops: CDR1 SGDLS, CDR2 YYNGEE. CDR3 length: 13 residues. V shed 1 base and J shed 5 bases, with 6 bases lying between them. CDR3 sequence (DNA): TGTGCCAGCAGCGTACAGAGGACCGGGGAGCTGTTTTTT. This sequence encodes CASSVQRTGELFF.

This clonotype was observed a handful of times. V usage is TRBV10-3 and J usage is TRBJ2-1; tentatively, D is TRBD2 (6 bases). V was shortened by 0 bases and J by 9 bases, with 12 bases between the two germline ends. The CDR3 has 14 residues. CDR1 is ENHRY, CDR2 SYGVKD, per germline. CDR3 DNA sequence: TGTGCCATCAGTGAGTCGTACGGGGGAGCTGAGCAGTTCTTC. It yields the protein CAISESYGGAEQFF.

The J gene is TRBJ2-5, the V gene TRBV29-1, with 10 bases fitting TRBD2. The end of the DNA aligns better with TRBJ2-1, so the J call may be wrong. The CDR3 has 13 amino acids. Germline-derived CDR1 and CDR2 are SQVTM and ANQGSEA. In nucleotides, the CDR3 is TGCAGCGTTGAGGGGACTAGCGTAAATGAGCAGTTCTTC. It codes for CSVEGTSVNEQFF.

This clonotype was seen a few times. The chain couples TRBV28 to TRBJ1-2; TRBD1 agrees at 7 bases. Losses at the gene ends were 3 bases for V and 7 bases for J; bases not matched to a gene: 8. Germline V gene data show CDR1 as MDHEN and CDR2 as SYDVKM. The CDR3 sequence is 14 residues long. This CDR3 is CASSFPEGAGGYTF. The CDR3 coding sequence is TGTGCCAGCAGTTTCCCGGAGGGGGCGGGTGGCTACACCTTC.

This clonotype was seen just once. This sequence joins TRBV2 and TRBJ2-5; D not certain. Trimming stripped 3 bases from V and 6 bases from J, with 8 bases between. From germline, CDR1 is SNHLY and CDR2 FYNNEI. The CDR3 length is 12 residues. The CDR3 nucleotides are TGTGCCAGCAGTGACATGGAACAGACCCAGTACTTC. Amino acids: CASSDMEQTQYF.

The sample holds many counts of this clonotype. The chain employs TRBV7-2 and TRBJ2-7, with 9 bases identical to TRBD2. This CDR3 has 14 amino acids. The V segment lost 6 bases and the J segment 2 bases; nucleotides outside the gene matches: 5. CDR1 is SGHTA and CDR2 is FQGNSA in the germline V gene. The CDR3 bases are TGTGCCAGCAGTTTTAGCGGGGGCCCCTACGAGCAGTACTTC. Protein sequence: CASSFSGGPYEQYF.

The chain employs TRBV12-3 or TRBV12-4 and TRBJ2-7, with TRBD2 identical over 7 bases. The CDR3 runs to 15 residues. With 5 bases clipped from V and 6 bases from J, the junction kept 13 bases outside the gene matches. CDR3 sequence: CASSGGVSLRGEQYF. In DNA, the CDR3 is TGTGCCAGCAGTGGGGGGGTGTCTTTACGAGGCGAGCAGTACTTC.

This chain uses TRBV9 with TRBJ2-5; 10 bases are shared with TRBD2. The ends lost 2 bases at V and 6 bases at J; junction bases unmatched: 4. The CDR3 sequence is 14 residues long. Germline V gives CDR1 SGDLS, CDR2 YYNGEE. The CDR3 is CASSVSSGSKTQYF. In DNA form, the CDR3 reads TGTGCCAGCAGCGTCTCTAGCGGGAGTAAGACCCAGTACTTC.

Only a few counts were recorded for this clonotype. The V and J genes are TRBV7-2 and TRBJ2-5; 13 nucleotides align to TRBD2. Per the germline V gene, CDR1 is SGHTA and CDR2 is FQGNSA. The CDR3 covers 16 residues. Trimming removed 6 bases from V and 2 bases from J; junction bases left unmatched: 6. The CDR3, as DNA: TGTGCCAGCAGGATTCGGGGACTAGCGGGGCAAGAGACCCAGTACTTC. Protein: CASRIRGLAGQETQYF.

This chain connects TRBV29-1 to TRBJ2-5; a weak D match, TRBD2 (6 bases). Germline CDR1 SQVTM, CDR2 ANQGSEA. The CDR3 runs to 14 residues. V dropped 3 bases and J dropped 1 base, with 12 bases sitting between them. CDR3 sequence reads: CSVDWTGGQETQYF. CDR3 bases: TGCAGCGTTGACTGGACCGGGGGCCAAGAGACCCAGTACTTC. Supplemented by reference TRBV29-1 and TRBJ2-5, the full variable domain reads SAVISQKPSRDICQRGTSLTIQCQVDSQVTMMFWYRQQPGQSLTLIATANQGSEATYESGFVIDKFPISRPNLTFSTLTVSNMSPEDSSIYLCSVDWTGGQETQYFGPGTRLLVL.

This rearrangement joins TRBV6-5 to TRBJ2-5; 8 positions match TRBD2. Germline-derived CDR1 and CDR2 are MNHEY and SVGAGI. There are 18 residues in the CDR3. J lost 5 bases, V lost 2 bases, and 16 bases had no gene match. CDR3 loop: CASSYDGRLAGVHETQYF. As DNA, the CDR3 is TGTGCCAGCAGTTACGACGGAAGGCTAGCGGGTGTCCACGAGACCCAGTACTTC.

The chain recombines TRBV20-1 with TRBJ2-1; TRBD2 agrees at 12 bases. Per germline, CDR1 DFQATT and CDR2 SNEGSKA (reference sequence). Losses at the gene ends were 3 bases for V and 4 bases for J; bases not matched to a gene: 10. The length of the CDR3 is 17 residues. This CDR3 is CSARMTSGSPYYNEQFF. As DNA, the CDR3 is TGCAGTGCTAGGATGACTAGCGGGAGTCCCTATTACAATGAGCAGTTCTTC.

The CDR3 DNA is TGTGCCAGCATACAGGGGAACTACAATGAGCAGTTCTTC. This translates into CASIQGNYNEQFF. The chain carries TRBV25-1 and TRBJ2-1; 7 bases agree with TRBD1. This CDR3 has 13 amino acids. Per germline, CDR1 MGHDK and CDR2 SYGVNS. After removal of 7 bases from V and 3 bases from J, the junction contained 3 bases not matched to a gene.

The chain uses TRBV12-3 or TRBV12-4 and TRBJ1-4; D remains ambiguous. V gave up 2 bases and J gave up 9 bases, with 4 bases separating them. The CDR3 runs to 11 residues. DNA of the CDR3: TGTGCCAGCAGTTTACGACAAAAACTGTTTTTT. This codes for CASSLRQKLFF.